One and the same sample provided the 8 T cell receptor beta chains below, sequenced in a study of shared clonotypes between healthy human individuals. Sequencing used immunoSEQ multiplex PCR; TCRdb keeps in-frame clones, though not all of them. The sample shows over 2 million clones, over 85% of them seen only once. Sequencing input: naive CD4+ T cells sorted from blood. Described subset: CD45RA+ positively selected. These receptor sequences come from a man between 18 and 29 years old in good health.

This CDR3 is CASRSPGESYGYTF. CDR3 DNA: TGTGCCAGCCGGTCCCCGGGGGAATCCTATGGCTACACCTTC. The chain recombines TRBV6-5 with TRBJ1-2; TRBD1 is a possible D gene (5 bases). Germline V gene data show CDR1 as MNHEY and CDR2 as SVGAGI. V lost 8 bases, J lost 4 bases, and 17 bases lay in between. The CDR3 loop spans 14 amino acids.

This clone was observed once. The CDR3 DNA follows: TGTGCCTGGAGAGGACCAGGGGGGTACGAGCAGTACTTC. Residues: CAWRGPGGYEQYF. The chain joins TRBV30 to TRBJ2-7; D may be TRBD1 (7 bases). CDR1 is GTSNPN and CDR2 is SVGIG in the germline V gene (reference sequence). The germline V and J ends were trimmed by 3 bases and 4 bases, with 13 bases remaining between them. CDR3 length equals 13 residues.

V usage is TRBV6-6 and J usage is TRBJ2-1; D call uncertain. There are 12 residues in the CDR3. V lost 8 bases to trimming and J lost 5 bases, with 10 bases between them. CDR1 MNHNY and CDR2 SVGAGI come from the germline V gene (reference sequence). In nucleotides, the CDR3 is TGTGCCAGCGGTAGAGGCAACAATGAGCAGTTCTTC. Translated: CASGRGNNEQFF.

The chain links TRBV6-5 to TRBJ2-1; D gene uncertain. V was trimmed by 5 bases and J by 7 bases, leaving 6 bases between them. Germline CDR1 and CDR2: MNHEY and SVGAGI. The CDR3 loop spans 11 amino acids. The CDR3 DNA is TGTGCCAGCAGTACCCGGAATGAGCAGTTCTTC. Residues: CASSTRNEQFF.

The rearrangement uses TRBV30 and TRBJ2-5; perhaps TRBD1 as D (6 bases). V shed 0 bases and J shed 1 base, with 15 bases lying between them. From germline, CDR1 is GTSNPN and CDR2 SVGIG (reference sequence). This CDR3 contains 16 residues. CDR3 coding DNA: TGTGCCTGGAGTGTATTTAGTAAACAGGGCCAAGAGACCCAGTACTTC. Translated: CAWSVFSKQGQETQYF.

The chain uses TRBV25-1 and TRBJ2-5; no clear D gene. The CDR3 is 15 amino acids. Germline V CDR1 and CDR2: MGHDK, SYGVNS. V lost 1 base to trimming and J lost 4 bases, with 13 bases between them. The CDR3: CASSESWRTIETQYF. Here the CDR3 DNA reads TGTGCCAGCAGTGAATCATGGCGGACGATAGAGACCCAGTACTTC.

This rearrangement joins TRBV5-4 to TRBJ1-2; 7 bases line up with TRBD1. This CDR3 spans 15 amino acids. The germline V gene has CDR1 SGHNT and CDR2 YYREEE (reference sequence). V trimming: 4 bases; J trimming: 5 bases; junction bases outside the gene matches: 11. In DNA form, the CDR3 reads TGTGCCAGCAGCCCGGAGGGGGCGACGGGATATGGCTACACCTTC. Its protein product is CASSPEGATGYGYTF. The whole variable domain, filled in from reference TRBV5-4 and TRBJ1-2, reads ETGVTQSPTHLIKTRGQQVTLRCSSQSGHNTVSWYQQALGQGPQFIFQYYREEENGRGNFPPRFSGLQFPNYSSELNVNALELDDSALYLCASSPEGATGYGYTFGSGTRLTVV.

V usage is TRBV6-1 and J usage is TRBJ1-3; D not resolved. The CDR3 extends over 13 amino acids. The V gene lost 4 bases and the J gene lost 15 bases, with 19 bases spanning the gap. Germline V lookup: CDR1 MNHNS, CDR2 SASEGT. CDR3 nucleotides: TGTGCCAGCAGTGCGATAGCCGCAGGATCCACATATTTT. Its translation is CASSAIAAGSTYF.